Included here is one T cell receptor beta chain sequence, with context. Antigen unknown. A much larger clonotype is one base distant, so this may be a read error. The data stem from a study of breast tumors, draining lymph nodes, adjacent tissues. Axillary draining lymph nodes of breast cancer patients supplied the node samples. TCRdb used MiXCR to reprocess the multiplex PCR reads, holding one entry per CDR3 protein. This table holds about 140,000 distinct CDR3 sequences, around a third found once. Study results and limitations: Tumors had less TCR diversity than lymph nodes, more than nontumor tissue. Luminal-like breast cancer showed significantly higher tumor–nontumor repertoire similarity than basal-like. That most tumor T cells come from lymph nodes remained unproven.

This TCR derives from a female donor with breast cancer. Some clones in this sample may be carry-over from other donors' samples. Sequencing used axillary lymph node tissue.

CDR3 DNA: TGTGCCAGCAGCTTGTGGACTAGCGGGGGGGCTTCGGGTGAGCAGTTCTTC. Amino acid sequence: CASSLWTSGGASGEQFF. The V gene is TRBV5-4, the J gene TRBJ2-1; TRBD2 aligns across 15 bases. With 1 base clipped from V and 9 bases from J, the junction kept 8 bases outside the gene matches. The CDR3 runs to 17 residues. Germline CDR1 and CDR2: SGHNT and YYREEE (reference sequence). The full variable domain, in which reference TRBV5-4 and TRBJ2-1 provide the parts outside the CDR3, is ETGVTQSPTHLIKTRGQQVTLRCSSQSGHNTVSWYQQALGQGPQFIFQYYREEENGRGNFPPRFSGLQFPNYSSELNVNALELDDSALYLCASSLWTSGGASGEQFFGPGTRLTVL.